This T cell receptor beta chain was sequenced in a study of T-cell memory formation after mild COVID-19. The study's findings and limits: Clonal second-wave expansions that peaked on day 37 had unconfirmed SARS-CoV-2 specificity. A second wave expanding day 15 to 37 was CD4+-biased; contracting clones were balanced.

MiXCR, run by TCRdb on the 5' RACE reads, gives a single entry per CDR3 protein. The data hold about 270,000 distinct CDR3 sequences, with approximately 15% observed a single time. This clonotype was observed a handful of times. No antigen is known for it. V was trimmed by 2 bases and J by 5 bases, leaving 4 bases between them. This CDR3 comprises 11 residues. Germline V gene lookup returns CDR1 MNHEY and CDR2 SVGEGT. This chain uses TRBV6-2 or TRBV6-3 with TRBJ2-7; D is uncertain. The source is an adult woman who had mild COVID-19 (a few samples of this study predate the infection). Cell type and time point are not known. Sequencing input: PBMCs or a T cell subset sorted from them (not recorded which). CDR3 DNA: TGTGCCAGCAGTTACCTTCACGAGCAGTACTTC. Its translation: CASSYLHEQYF.